Presented here are 9 T cell receptor beta chains from one specimen sequenced in a study of PD-L1 blockade in urothelial cancer. Time point: peripheral blood 6 weeks after treatment start. The data were produced by immunoSEQ multiplex PCR, yet TCRdb's version contains in-frame clones alone and is incomplete. The sample lists some 110,000 clones; under 95% were seen once. Sample: PBMCs, taken around atezolizumab (anti-PD-L1) treatment. Receptor source: a man in his 60s with urothelial cancer.

The J gene is TRBJ2-7, the V gene TRBV2; TRBD1 matches 7 bases. This CDR3 contains 13 residues. The germline gives CDR1 SNHLY, CDR2 FYNNEI. The V gene end was trimmed by 7 bases and the J gene end by 1 base; junction bases not matched to a gene: 4. The CDR3 nucleotides read TGTGCCAGCATCTCGGACAGGTCCTACGAGCAGTACTTC. It encodes CASISDRSYEQYF.

This clone was seen just once. The chain has TRBV28 and TRBJ1-2; 7 positions match TRBD1. Germline loops: CDR1 MDHEN, CDR2 SYDVKM. This CDR3 region has 14 residues. V shed 1 base, J shed 4 bases, and the junction held 3 bases outside the gene matches. CDR3 sequence (DNA): TGTGCCAGCAGTTTATACGACAGGGCCTATGGCTACACCTTC. It translates to CASSLYDRAYGYTF.

The J gene is TRBJ2-1, the V gene TRBV5-4; 8 bases map to TRBD1. Germline trimming cut 4 bases from V and 7 bases from J; bases unmatched to any gene: 7. The CDR3 totals 14 residues. CDR1 and CDR2 from the germline V gene are SGHNT and YYREEE (reference sequence). The CDR3 DNA reads TGTGCCAGCAGCCTCGGACAGGGTAGAAATGAGCAGTTCTTC. The encoded protein is CASSLGQGRNEQFF.

This clone was seen only a few times. The chain recombines TRBV9 with TRBJ2-7, with 9 bases that match TRBD1. Unmatched junction bases numbered 8, after V lost 1 base and J lost 6 bases. Germline CDR1 reads SGDLS; CDR2 reads YYNGEE. This CDR3 has 15 amino acids. CDR3 DNA: TGTGCCAGCAGCGTAACCGGGACAGGGAGCGGCGAGCAGTACTTC. This gives the protein CASSVTGTGSGEQYF.

In its sample, this clone ranks as large. The chain is built from TRBV27 and TRBJ1-1, with a possible D match to TRBD1 (5 bases). This CDR3 contains 12 residues. The germline V gene encodes CDR1 MNHEY and CDR2 SMNVEV (reference sequence). V lost 3 bases and J 6 bases, leaving 8 bases between the germline ends. The chain's CDR3 is CASSLGGSEAFF. The CDR3 DNA sequence: TGTGCCAGCAGTTTGGGGGGGTCTGAAGCTTTCTTT.

The V call is TRBV30, the J call TRBJ1-2; 7 bases map to TRBD1. Trimming removed 1 base from V and 4 bases from J; junction bases left unmatched: 3. The germline CDR1 and CDR2 sequences are GTSNPN and SVGIG (reference sequence). This CDR3 is 13 amino acids long. CDR3 loop: CAWSADRAYGYTF. The CDR3 DNA reads as TGTGCCTGGAGTGCTGACAGGGCCTATGGCTACACCTTC.

This clone is a singleton in its sample. The chain is built from TRBV7-6 and TRBJ2-5; 10 bases line up with TRBD2. Germline lookup yields CDR1 SGHVS and CDR2 FNYEAQ. The CDR3 extends over 18 amino acids. V shed 3 bases and J 5 bases; nucleotides not matched to a gene: 15. The CDR3: CASSFRQGQRGGGETQYF. The CDR3 DNA sequence: TGTGCCAGCAGCTTCAGACAGGGCCAGCGGGGGGGCGGGGAGACCCAGTACTTC.

The rearrangement links TRBV19 to TRBJ2-3; TRBD2 is a possible D gene (5 bases). The germline gives CDR1 LNHDA, CDR2 SQIVND (reference sequence). The CDR3 has 14 amino acids. The V end lost 4 bases, the J end lost 1 base, and 9 bases lay between the germline ends. CDR3 amino acids: CASSRGLGTDTQYF. The CDR3 DNA is TGTGCCAGTAGTAGAGGGCTGGGCACAGATACGCAGTATTTT.

The genes are TRBV7-9 and TRBJ2-5; TRBD2 agrees at 8 bases. CDR1 and CDR2 from the germline V gene are SEHNR and FQNEAQ (reference sequence). Losses at the gene ends were 5 bases for V and 3 bases for J; bases not matched to a gene: 8. The CDR3 has 15 amino acids. This CDR3 is CASSPPRLAKETQYF. CDR3 nucleotide sequence: TGTGCCAGCAGCCCCCCCCGACTAGCGAAAGAGACCCAGTACTTC.